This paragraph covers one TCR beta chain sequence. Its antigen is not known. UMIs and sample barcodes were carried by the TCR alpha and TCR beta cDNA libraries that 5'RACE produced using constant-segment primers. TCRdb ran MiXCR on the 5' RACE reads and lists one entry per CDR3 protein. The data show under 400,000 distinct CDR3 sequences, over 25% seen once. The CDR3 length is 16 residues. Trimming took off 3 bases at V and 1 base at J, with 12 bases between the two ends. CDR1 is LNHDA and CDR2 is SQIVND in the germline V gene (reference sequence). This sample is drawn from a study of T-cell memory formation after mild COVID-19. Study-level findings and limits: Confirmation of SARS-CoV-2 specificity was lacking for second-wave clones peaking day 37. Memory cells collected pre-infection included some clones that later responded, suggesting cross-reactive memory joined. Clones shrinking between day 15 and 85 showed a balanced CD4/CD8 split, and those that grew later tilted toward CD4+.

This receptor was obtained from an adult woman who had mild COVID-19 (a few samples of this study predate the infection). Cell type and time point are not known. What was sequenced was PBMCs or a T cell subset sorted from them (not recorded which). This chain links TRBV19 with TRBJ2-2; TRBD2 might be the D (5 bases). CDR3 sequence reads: CASSMWARENTGELFF. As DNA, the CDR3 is TGTGCCAGTAGTATGTGGGCCCGGGAGAACACCGGGGAGCTGTTTTTT.